A selection of T cell receptor beta chains follows, all from one sample in a study of cytomegalovirus exposure and HLA in healthy donors. Assay used: immunoSEQ multiplex PCR; TCRdb lists only in-frame clones, some missing. The table includes 110,000 to 150,000 clones, around 89% detected once. Source material: PBMCs. These TCRs come from a woman in her twenties or thirties in good health and CMV-seropositive. The CDR3 runs from the conserved cysteine through the conserved F or W. Fields, in order: J gene, clone size, V gene, D gene, CDR3 protein, CDR3 DNA. A D gene is named only where the DNA matches it firmly. Not all rows give a size; the values are once, few, many and, for expanded clones, a class.

J: TRBJ2-5; size: -; V: TRBV6-6; D: -; CDR3: CASSYGALETQYF; DNA: TGTGCCAGCAGTTACGGGGCTTTAGAGACCCAGTACTTC
J: TRBJ1-4; size: -; V: TRBV4-1; D: -; CDR3: CASSRSGAANEKLFF; DNA: TGCGCCAGCAGCCGTTCCGGAGCAGCTAATGAAAAACTGTTTTTT
J: TRBJ2-1; size: -; V: TRBV7-8; D: -; CDR3: CASSFRLATSTYNEQFF; DNA: TGTGCCAGCAGCTTTCGGCTAGCCACATCCACCTACAATGAGCAGTTCTTC
J: TRBJ1-2; size: -; V: TRBV6-5; D: TRBD1; CDR3: CASSYSRGHGYTF; DNA: TGTGCCAGCAGTTACTCCAGGGGGCATGGCTACACCTTC
J: TRBJ2-1; size: -; V: TRBV18; D: TRBD1; CDR3: CASSRQGDEQFF; DNA: TGTGCCAGCTCACGACAGGGGGATGAGCAGTTCTTC
J: TRBJ1-4; size: few; V: TRBV2; D: -; CDR3: CASNRGAGSDEKLFF; DNA: TGTGCCAGCAATAGGGGCGCGGGGTCAGATGAAAAACTGTTTTTT
J: TRBJ2-1; size: -; V: TRBV5-1; D: TRBD2; CDR3: CASSLRQGLAGGEWVEQFF; DNA: TGCGCCAGCAGCTTAAGACAGGGTCTAGCGGGAGGCGAATGGGTTGAGCAGTTCTTC
J: TRBJ2-5; size: -; V: TRBV7-6; D: TRBD1; CDR3: CASTRGLGEGGQETQYF; DNA: TGTGCCAGCACCAGGGGGTTGGGAGAAGGGGGCCAAGAGACCCAGTACTTC
J: TRBJ2-7; size: -; V: TRBV4-1; D: TRBD2; CDR3: CASSQASGSYEQYF; DNA: TGCGCCAGCAGCCAAGCTAGCGGGAGTTACGAGCAGTACTTC
J: TRBJ2-7; size: -; V: TRBV27; D: -; CDR3: CASSLSGVYEQYF; DNA: TGTGCCAGCAGTTTATCAGGGGTCTACGAGCAGTACTTC
J: TRBJ2-2; size: -; V: TRBV5-1; D: -; CDR3: CASSLAGWNTGELFF; DNA: TGCGCCAGCAGCTTGGCCGGGTGGAACACCGGGGAGCTGTTTTTT
J: TRBJ2-1; size: -; V: TRBV19; D: -; CDR3: CASSMLDRPYNEQFF; DNA: TGTGCCAGTAGTATGTTGGACAGACCATACAATGAGCAGTTCTTC
J: TRBJ2-5; size: -; V: TRBV7-3; D: TRBD1; CDR3: CASSLAGQGETQYF; DNA: TGTGCCAGCAGCTTAGCGGGACAGGGAGAGACCCAGTACTTC
J: TRBJ1-4; size: -; V: TRBV4-1; D: -; CDR3: CASSKGHLHEKLFF; DNA: TGCGCCAGCAGCAAGGGACATTTACACGAAAAACTGTTTTTT
J: TRBJ1-4; size: -; V: TRBV7-9; D: -; CDR3: CASSLGQPNEKLFF; DNA: TGTGCCAGCAGCTTAGGACAGCCTAATGAAAAACTGTTTTTT
J: TRBJ2-2; size: -; V: TRBV4-1; D: TRBD2; CDR3: CASSPLAARYGELFF; DNA: TGCGCCAGCAGCCCTCTAGCGGCCAGGTACGGGGAGCTGTTTTTT
J: TRBJ2-7; size: -; V: TRBV18; D: TRBD1; CDR3: CASSPLGDRAYEQYF; DNA: TGTGCCAGCTCACCCCTAGGGGACAGGGCCTACGAGCAGTACTTC
J: TRBJ2-2; size: -; V: TRBV21-1; D: -; CDR3: CASSKERGTSGRTGELFF; DNA: TGTGCCAGCAGCAAAGAGAGGGGGACTAGCGGGAGAACCGGGGAGCTGTTTTTT
J: TRBJ2-7; size: -; V: TRBV10-3; D: -; CDR3: CAISVQGSSYEQYF; DNA: TGTGCCATCAGTGTCCAGGGGAGCTCCTACGAGCAGTACTTC
J: TRBJ2-5; size: -; V: TRBV10-3; D: TRBD2; CDR3: CAISANSGKTQYF; DNA: TGTGCCATCAGTGCTAACAGCGGGAAGACCCAGTACTTC
J: TRBJ2-7; size: -; V: TRBV2; D: TRBD2; CDR3: CASSGTSGYEQYF; DNA: TGTGCCAGCAGTGGGACTAGCGGTTACGAGCAGTACTTC
J: TRBJ2-7; size: -; V: TRBV10-2; D: -; CDR3: CASSEYPRDEQYF; DNA: TGCGCCAGCAGTGAGTATCCGCGCGACGAGCAGTACTTC
J: TRBJ2-1; size: -; V: TRBV5-1; D: TRBD2; CDR3: CASSPRTSGGAYNEQFF; DNA: TGCGCCAGCAGCCCCCGGACTAGCGGGGGGGCCTACAATGAGCAGTTCTTC
J: TRBJ1-3; size: -; V: TRBV19; D: -; CDR3: CASSIRGGYYSGNTIYF; DNA: TGTGCCAGTAGTATAAGAGGGGGATACTACTCTGGAAACACCATATATTTT
J: TRBJ2-7; size: -; V: TRBV2; D: -; CDR3: CASSAWPGGYEQYF; DNA: TGTGCCAGCAGTGCGTGGCCCGGGGGTTACGAGCAGTACTTC
J: TRBJ1-1; size: -; V: TRBV10-3; D: -; CDR3: CAISESNPGEAFF; DNA: TGTGCCATCAGTGAGTCGAATCCCGGTGAAGCTTTCTTT
J: TRBJ2-1; size: -; V: TRBV7-9; D: -; CDR3: CASSRPVGRDYEQFF; DNA: TGTGCCAGCAGTCGTCCGGTGGGGCGGGACTATGAGCAGTTCTTC
J: TRBJ2-4; size: -; V: TRBV6-5; D: TRBD2; CDR3: CASSYSSGGANIQYF; DNA: TGTGCCAGCAGTTACTCTAGCGGGGGGGCAAACATTCAGTACTTC
J: TRBJ1-5; size: -; V: TRBV7-9; D: TRBD1; CDR3: CAVDTGGRQPQHF; DNA: TGTGCCGTCGATACAGGGGGCCGGCAGCCCCAGCATTTT
J: TRBJ2-7; size: -; V: TRBV7-9; D: TRBD2; CDR3: CASSLGLAAWGEQYF; DNA: TGTGCCAGCAGCTTGGGACTAGCGGCGTGGGGCGAGCAGTACTTC
J: TRBJ1-2; size: -; V: TRBV25-1; D: -; CDR3: CASSPGQINYGYTF; DNA: TGTGCCAGCAGCCCTGGACAGATTAACTATGGCTACACCTTC
J: TRBJ2-5; size: once; V: TRBV2; D: TRBD1; CDR3: CASLRDRSETQYF; DNA: TGTGCCAGCCTCAGGGACAGATCGGAGACCCAGTACTTC
J: TRBJ2-2; size: -; V: TRBV28; D: -; CDR3: CASFGTPFTGELFF; DNA: TGTGCCAGCTTCGGGACTCCCTTTACCGGGGAGCTGTTTTTT
J: TRBJ2-1; size: -; V: TRBV6-1; D: TRBD2; CDR3: CASSEPSAGVNLNEQFF; DNA: TGTGCCAGCAGTGAACCCTCAGCGGGGGTCAATTTGAATGAGCAGTTCTTC
J: TRBJ2-1; size: -; V: TRBV6-1; D: TRBD2; CDR3: CASSELPSGNQNEQFF; DNA: TGTGCCAGCAGTGAATTACCTAGCGGGAACCAGAATGAGCAGTTCTTC
J: TRBJ2-7; size: -; V: TRBV28; D: TRBD2; CDR3: CASSDLSGRVDEQYF; DNA: TGTGCCAGCAGTGACCTTAGCGGGAGGGTTGACGAGCAGTACTTC
J: TRBJ1-2; size: -; V: TRBV6-4; D: -; CDR3: CASTRGPNYGYTF; DNA: TGTGCCAGCACCAGGGGCCCTAACTATGGCTACACCTTC
J: TRBJ2-1; size: -; V: TRBV29-1; D: TRBD1; CDR3: CSVEGGQILSEQFF; DNA: TGCAGCGTTGAAGGGGGACAGATCTTGAGTGAGCAGTTCTTC
J: TRBJ1-4; size: -; V: TRBV6-1; D: -; CDR3: CASSKGETNEKLFF; DNA: TGTGCCAGCAGTAAGGGAGAAACTAATGAAAAACTGTTTTTT
J: TRBJ2-3; size: -; V: TRBV6-1; D: TRBD2; CDR3: CASRETSHTDTQYF; DNA: TGTGCCAGCAGAGAGACTAGCCACACAGATACGCAGTATTTT
J: TRBJ2-7; size: -; V: TRBV5-1; D: TRBD2; CDR3: CASSFAPSGPYEQYF; DNA: TGCGCCAGCAGCTTCGCGCCTAGCGGACCCTACGAGCAGTACTTC
J: TRBJ1-2; size: -; V: TRBV5-4; D: TRBD1; CDR3: CASTHGGTGLYGYTF; DNA: TGTGCCAGCACCCACGGAGGGACAGGGCTCTATGGCTACACCTTC
J: TRBJ2-3; size: -; V: TRBV6-4; D: TRBD1; CDR3: CASSPPPGQRADTQYF; DNA: TGTGCCAGCAGTCCCCCGCCGGGACAGCGCGCAGATACGCAGTATTTT
J: TRBJ2-5; size: -; V: TRBV6-5; D: -; CDR3: CASRRSLLQETQYF; DNA: TGTGCCAGCAGACGGTCCCTTCTCCAAGAGACCCAGTACTTC
J: TRBJ2-1; size: -; V: TRBV2; D: TRBD1; CDR3: CASSPGTATLGEQFF; DNA: TGTGCCAGCAGTCCCGGGACAGCTACTCTCGGGGAGCAGTTCTTC
J: TRBJ2-1; size: -; V: TRBV6-6; D: -; CDR3: CASSYPQFF; DNA: TGTGCCAGCAGTTACCCACAGTTCTTC
J: TRBJ1-1; size: -; V: TRBV11-2; D: TRBD1; CDR3: CASSPDRGGTEAFF; DNA: TGTGCCAGCAGCCCGGACAGGGGAGGGACTGAAGCTTTCTTT
J: TRBJ2-1; size: -; V: TRBV27; D: TRBD2; CDR3: CASSLAGGGIYNEQFF; DNA: TGTGCCAGCAGCCTCGCGGGCGGGGGGATCTACAATGAGCAGTTCTTC
J: TRBJ2-2; size: -; V: TRBV6-9; D: TRBD2; CDR3: CASSYGLAGVLGTGELFF; DNA: TGTGCCAGCAGTTATGGACTAGCGGGGGTCCTGGGCACCGGGGAGCTGTTTTTT
J: TRBJ2-2; size: -; V: TRBV6-1; D: TRBD1; CDR3: CASRATGLTGELFF; DNA: TGTGCCAGCAGGGCGACAGGGCTTACCGGGGAGCTGTTTTTT
J: TRBJ2-7; size: once; V: TRBV18; D: TRBD2; CDR3: CASSPPTSGKFYEQYF; DNA: TGTGCCAGCTCACCCCCGACTAGCGGGAAATTCTACGAGCAGTACTTC
J: TRBJ2-7; size: -; V: TRBV29-1; D: -; CDR3: CSVKDTYEQYF; DNA: TGCAGCGTTAAAGATACCTACGAGCAGTACTTC
J: TRBJ2-7; size: -; V: TRBV10-1; D: TRBD1; CDR3: CASSEGDRETYEQYF; DNA: TGCGCCAGCAGTGAGGGGGACAGAGAGACCTACGAGCAGTACTTC